This T cell receptor (beta chain) was captured by sequencing in a study of blood T cell repertoires in COVID-19. Measured with immunoSEQ multiplex PCR; TCRdb has only the in-frame clones, and not every one. The data show 150,000 or so clones, with about 79% seen just once and 3% to 3.5% held by the top ten. Per germline, CDR1 LNHDA and CDR2 SQIVND (reference sequence). V lost 5 bases and J lost 7, with 14 bases in between. CDR3 length: 13 amino acids. This clone has only a few counts. The J gene is TRBJ1-1, the V gene TRBV19; D call uncertain. This sequence originates from an elderly woman with acute or convalescent COVID-19. Sequenced material: peripheral blood. The CDR3 loop reads CASSFETRGEAFF. CDR3 bases: TGTGCCAGTAGTTTCGAGACCCGCGGTGAAGCTTTCTTT.